This T cell receptor beta chain was obtained from a study of blood T cell repertoires in COVID-19. Categorization into cohorts depended on clinical history that participants reported. Original processing methods: Amplifying reference gene primers gave estimates of nucleated cell counts. Using immunoSEQ multiplex PCR, the repertoire was profiled, and TCRdb retains in-frame clones only, with some absent. The V and J calls and clone size are taken from that table; D and trimming were inferred from the DNA. The sample has fewer than 250,000 clones; 87% are singletons. Germline CDR1 reads MNHEY; CDR2 reads SVGAGI. The CDR3 length is 13 residues. Trimming pared 0 bases from V and 9 bases from J, leaving 9 bases between.

The V and J genes are TRBV6-5 and TRBJ1-5; D is unresolved. The sample comprised PBMCs or T cells enriched from blood (not recorded which). The clonotype was recovered from a woman aged 30 to 39 with acute COVID-19. The chain's CDR3 is CASSYSSPWPQHF. Written as DNA, the CDR3 is TGTGCCAGCAGTTACTCGTCCCCCTGGCCCCAGCATTTT.